A single sample is the source of the 32 T cell receptor beta chains below, sequenced in a study of T cells in tuberculosis. Time point: new active TB diagnosis, blood taken before or within 7 days of starting treatment. Using immunoSEQ multiplex PCR, the repertoire was profiled, and TCRdb retains in-frame clones only, with some absent. The sample yields about 53,000 clones, roughly 96% seen once. Source: PBMCs, taken at tuberculosis diagnosis. Source of these receptors: an adult with tuberculosis.

This clone has only one observation. In DNA form, the CDR3 reads TGTGCCAGCAATAAAGTTAGCGGGAGGGGGAATGAGCAGTTCTTC. Its translation is CASNKVSGRGNEQFF. The chain combines TRBV6-5 with TRBJ2-1; 11 bases match TRBD2. CDR1 is MNHEY and CDR2 is SVGAGI in the germline V gene. With 7 bases clipped from V and 7 bases from J, the junction kept 9 bases outside the gene matches. The CDR3 loop spans 15 amino acids.

The chain is built from TRBV4-3 and TRBJ1-1; 10 bases are shared with TRBD1. CDR1 and CDR2 (germline): LGHNA, YSLEER. CDR3 length: 15 residues. V dropped 4 bases and J dropped 7; count of bases not matched to a gene: 9. CDR3 amino acids: CASSRRQGAGDEAFF. The CDR3, as DNA: TGCGCCAGCAGCCGGAGACAGGGGGCAGGGGATGAAGCTTTCTTT.

This chain connects TRBV18 to TRBJ1-2; unclear D gene. V lost 0 bases, J lost 3 bases, and 11 bases lay in between. This CDR3 comprises 15 residues. Germline V gene lookup returns CDR1 KGHSH and CDR2 LQKENI. DNA for the CDR3: TGTGCCAGCTCACCACCGCGAGACACGCACTATGGCTACACCTTC. Protein product: CASSPPRDTHYGYTF.

This clone was seen a single time. V usage is TRBV27 and J usage is TRBJ2-1; 9 bases are a match to TRBD2. J gave up 8 bases and V 3 bases, and 5 bases lay outside the gene matches. Germline V gene data show CDR1 as MNHEY and CDR2 as SMNVEV (reference sequence). The CDR3 is 14 amino acids. The CDR3 loop is CASSFSGRWYEQFF. The CDR3 DNA follows: TGTGCCAGCAGTTTCAGCGGGAGGTGGTATGAGCAGTTCTTC.

The V and J genes are TRBV7-9 and TRBJ2-2; 7 bases are shared with TRBD1. The CDR3 runs to 14 residues. CDR1 is SEHNR, CDR2 FQNEAQ, per germline (reference sequence). The trim removed 2 bases at V and 7 bases at J, leaving 4 bases unmatched. CDR3 nucleotides: TGTGCCAGCAGCTTAACAGGGGTCGGCGGGGAGCTGTTTTTT. Translation gives CASSLTGVGGELFF.

This chain joins TRBV10-3 and TRBJ2-7, with 7 bases aligning to TRBD2. Germline values: CDR1 ENHRY, CDR2 SYGVKD. With V trimmed by 6 bases and J by 2 bases, 13 bases remained unmatched. This CDR3 comprises 16 residues. DNA for the CDR3: TGTGCCATCAGGGATATAACTAGCGAGAAGCCCTACGAGCAGTACTTC. It is translated as CAIRDITSEKPYEQYF.

The J gene is TRBJ2-7, the V gene TRBV6-5; 9 bases are a match to TRBD2. Germline CDR1 MNHEY, CDR2 SVGAGI. V was clipped by 6 bases and J by 1 base; unmatched bases: 7. The CDR3 spans 15 residues. CDR3 in amino acids: CASREREAGSYEQYF. The CDR3 DNA reads TGTGCCAGCAGAGAGCGGGAGGCGGGTTCCTACGAGCAGTACTTC.

CDR3 nucleotides: TGTGCCTGGAGCCCCCGACAGTACACTGAAGCTTTCTTT. Residues: CAWSPRQYTEAFF. This chain uses TRBV30 with TRBJ1-1; maybe TRBD1 (5 bases). Germline CDR1 is GTSNPN and CDR2 is SVGIG (reference sequence). V lost 3 bases to trimming and J lost 3 bases, with 11 bases between them. This CDR3 is built from 13 residues.

The chain joins TRBV30 to TRBJ1-1; 9 positions match TRBD1. Losses at the gene ends were 6 bases for V and 5 bases for J; bases not matched to a gene: 7. The length of the CDR3 is 13 residues. Germline V gives CDR1 GTSNPN, CDR2 SVGIG (reference sequence). DNA for the CDR3: TGTGCCTGCCCGGGACAGGGAAGGACTGAAGCTTTCTTT. Residues: CACPGQGRTEAFF.

The V gene is TRBV2, the J gene TRBJ1-1, with D possibly TRBD1 on 5 matching bases. Trimming took 5 bases from V and 0 from J, leaving 10 bases between them. The CDR3 totals 14 residues. Germline CDR1 reads SNHLY; CDR2 reads FYNNEI. CDR3 sequence reads: CASSLKGMNTEAFF. As DNA, the CDR3 is TGTGCCAGCAGTCTGAAGGGGATGAACACTGAAGCTTTCTTT. The variable domain in full, completed from reference TRBV2 and TRBJ1-1, reads EPEVTQTPSHQVTQMGQEVILRCVPISNHLYFYWYRQILGQKVEFLVSFYNNEISEKSEIFDDQFSVERPDGSNFTLKIRSTKLEDSAMYFCASSLKGMNTEAFFGQGTRLTVV.

In its sample, this clone was seen once. This rearrangement joins TRBV28 to TRBJ2-1; D is unclear. The CDR3 extends over 16 amino acids. The ends were cut back, 5 bases at V and 3 bases at J, with 17 bases in the middle. CDR1 MDHEN and CDR2 SYDVKM come from the germline V gene. The CDR3 region has the DNA TGTGCCAGCAGTCCGCAGGATAATCCTAACTACAATGAGCAGTTCTTC. It yields the protein CASSPQDNPNYNEQFF.

Only a few counts were recorded for this clone. The V call is TRBV19, the J call TRBJ1-2, with D possibly being TRBD1 (6 bases). Trimming stripped 7 bases from V and 0 bases from J, with 12 bases between. The CDR3 extends over 14 amino acids. Germline assignment: CDR1 LNHDA and CDR2 SQIVND (reference sequence). This chain's CDR3 is CASTPGQTNYGYTF. CDR3 coding DNA: TGTGCCAGTACCCCCGGACAGACTAACTATGGCTACACCTTC.

The chain joins TRBV6-1 to TRBJ2-7; D might be TRBD1 (5 bases). CDR3 length: 14 amino acids. Trimming removed 5 bases from V and 3 bases from J, with 14 bases in between. Germline values: CDR1 MNHNS, CDR2 SASEGT. In DNA, the CDR3 is TGTGCCAGCAGTTCCCGACAGTTCGGCTACGAGCAGTACTTC. The encoded protein is CASSSRQFGYEQYF.

The chain employs TRBV6-1 and TRBJ2-2; 9 nucleotides match TRBD1. V gave up 2 bases and J gave up 4 bases; unmatched junction bases: 8. The CDR3 has 17 amino acids. Looked up from germline, CDR1 is MNHNS and CDR2 is SASEGT. CDR3 sequence (DNA): TGTGCCAGCAGTGAACCCTACAGGGGGCTGGGCACCGGGGAGCTGTTTTTT. Translation gives CASSEPYRGLGTGELFF.

The chain has TRBV6-5 and TRBJ1-2; D not certain. Germline V lookup: CDR1 MNHEY, CDR2 SVGAGI. CDR3 size: 15 residues. Trimming took off 8 bases at V and 1 base at J, with 17 bases between the two ends. The CDR3 sequence: CASLTRKESNYGYTF. The CDR3 bases are TGTGCCAGCTTAACACGGAAGGAGAGTAACTATGGCTACACCTTC.

CDR3 region: CASSPPGQFYGYTF. DNA of the CDR3: TGTGCCAGCAGCCCCCCGGGACAGTTCTATGGCTACACCTTC. V usage is TRBV14 and J usage is TRBJ1-2; 7 positions agree with TRBD1. Trimming cost V 4 bases and J 4 bases; bases outside gene matches: 6. In germline, CDR1 is SGHDN, CDR2 FVKESK. The CDR3 runs 14 residues.

This chain joins TRBV5-6 and TRBJ2-3, with unresolved D. The CDR3 is 14 amino acids. Trimming took off 3 bases at V and 6 bases at J, with 14 bases between the two ends. Germline CDR1 is SGHDT and CDR2 is YYEEEE. As DNA, the CDR3 is TGTGCCAGCAGCTCTTTGTCCCGTCCGGATACGCAGTATTTT. It encodes CASSSLSRPDTQYF.

Only one count was recorded for this clone. The chain is built from TRBV5-5 and TRBJ2-3; 7 bases match TRBD1. With 3 bases clipped from V and 5 bases from J, the junction kept 12 bases outside the gene matches. The CDR3 covers 16 residues. Germline V gives CDR1 SGHKS, CDR2 YYEKEE (reference sequence). CDR3 loop: CASSSTRQGVIDTQYF. Written as DNA, the CDR3 is TGTGCCAGCAGCTCTACCCGACAGGGAGTAATAGATACGCAGTATTTT. The whole variable domain, filled in from reference TRBV5-5 and TRBJ2-3, reads DAGVTQSPTHLIKTRGQQVTLRCSPISGHKSVSWYQQVLGQGPQFIFQYYEKEERGRGNFPDRFSARQFPNYSSELNVNALLLGDSALYLCASSSTRQGVIDTQYFGPGTRLTVL.

This clone was picked up one time. The V call is TRBV1, the J call TRBJ1-2; the DNA was not used to check the table's D call, TRBD1. TRBV1 is a pseudogene segment. This CDR3 spans 15 amino acids. The CDR3: CTSSPSDRVRFGYTF. The CDR3 nucleotides are TGCACCAGCAGCCCGTCGGACAGGGTAAGGTTTGGCTACACCTTC.

A word on this clone: The junction departs from germline at one end; a sequencing error may be responsible. The rearrangement links TRBV7-2 to TRBJ2-3; D perhaps matches TRBD2 (5 bases). CDR3 length: 16 residues. Germline V gene lookup returns CDR1 SGHTA and CDR2 FQGNSA. The CDR3, as DNA: TGTGCCAGCACCTTATTAGGACTGAGCGACACAGATACGCAGTATTTT. Translation gives CASTLLGLSDTDTQYF.

V usage is TRBV6-1 and J usage is TRBJ2-1; D not certain. V was shortened by 6 bases and J by 3 bases, with 12 bases between the two germline ends. The CDR3 has 14 residues. Germline V gives CDR1 MNHNS, CDR2 SASEGT. The CDR3 loop reads CASRGGLSYNEQFF. The CDR3, as DNA: TGTGCCAGCAGAGGCGGCCTAAGCTACAATGAGCAGTTCTTC.

This sequence joins TRBV7-2 and TRBJ1-1; TRBD1 aligns across 7 bases. Germline CDR1 is SGHTA and CDR2 is FQGNSA. The trim removed 5 bases at V and 2 bases at J, leaving 5 bases unmatched. The CDR3 is 14 amino acids. CDR3 nucleotide sequence: TGTGCCAGCAGCAGGGGACAGCGTAACACTGAAGCTTTCTTT. It encodes CASSRGQRNTEAFF.

V gene TRBV28 combines with J gene TRBJ2-3; D gene uncertain. V was trimmed by 8 bases and J by 1 base, leaving 10 bases between them. There are 13 residues in the CDR3. Germline V CDR1 and CDR2: MDHEN, SYDVKM. CDR3 DNA: TGTGCCAGCCAGGATCCACGCACAGATACGCAGTATTTT. Translated: CASQDPRTDTQYF.

The chain joins TRBV13 to TRBJ1-1; 11 positions agree with TRBD1. The length of the CDR3 is 17 residues. In germline, CDR1 is PRHDT, CDR2 FYEKMQ (reference sequence). The junction had 6 bases not matched to a gene; V was cut back by 0 bases and J by 3 bases. The CDR3 DNA reads TGTGCCAGCAGCTTAGGGTTACCGGGACAGGGGGACACTGAAGCTTTCTTT. Amino acids: CASSLGLPGQGDTEAFF.

This sequence joins TRBV6-1 and TRBJ2-7, with 7 bases aligning to TRBD2. Germline assignment: CDR1 MNHNS and CDR2 SASEGT. The CDR3 contains 14 residues. The ends lost 2 bases at V and 4 bases at J; junction bases unmatched: 5. CDR3 in DNA: TGTGCCAGCAGTGAATTTCGTAGCGGGTACGAGCAGTACTTC. It specifies CASSEFRSGYEQYF.

The chain joins TRBV7-9 to TRBJ2-5; 9 bases match TRBD1. V gave up 4 bases and J gave up 2 bases; unmatched junction bases: 5. Germline V gene data show CDR1 as SEHNR and CDR2 as FQNEAQ (reference sequence). The CDR3 is 15 amino acids. The CDR3 DNA reads TGTGCCAGCAGCTCCTGGGACAGGGAACAAGAGACCCAGTACTTC. Protein: CASSSWDREQETQYF.

The rearrangement joins TRBV15 to TRBJ2-7, with no clear D. The V gene lost 1 base and the J gene lost 1 base, with 5 bases spanning the gap. Germline CDR1 reads LNHNV; CDR2 reads YYDKDF (reference sequence). The CDR3 totals 13 residues. CDR3: CATSRGRSYEQYF. CDR3 nucleotides: TGTGCCACCAGCAGAGGGCGGTCCTACGAGCAGTACTTC.

The chain joins TRBV29-1 to TRBJ2-7; TRBD2 aligns across 8 bases. The ends lost 4 bases at V and 3 bases at J; junction bases unmatched: 5. Germline assignment: CDR1 SQVTM and CDR2 ANQGSEA. The CDR3 loop spans 13 amino acids. CDR3 sequence (DNA): TGCAGCGTTGTGGTTGCGGGAGGCTACGAGCAGTACTTC. It is translated as CSVVVAGGYEQYF.

The chain couples TRBV7-9 to TRBJ2-7; 10 nucleotides match TRBD1. From germline, CDR1 is SEHNR and CDR2 FQNEAQ (reference sequence). With 4 bases clipped from V and 6 bases from J, the junction kept 12 bases outside the gene matches. This CDR3 region has 16 residues. The CDR3 DNA reads as TGTGCCAGCAGCTCGCCCCCGGGACAGGGGATTTTCGAGCAGTACTTC. It yields the protein CASSSPPGQGIFEQYF.

This clone is a singleton in its sample. This sequence joins TRBV15 and TRBJ2-1; 15 nucleotides align to TRBD2. Germline V CDR1 and CDR2: LNHNV, YYDKDF (reference sequence). The CDR3 runs to 20 residues. With V trimmed by 2 bases and J by 6 bases, 14 bases remained unmatched. CDR3 bases: TGTGCCACCAGCAGATCTCCCGTATCCGGGACTAGCGGGAGGAGCAATGAGCAGTTCTTC. Translation: CATSRSPVSGTSGRSNEQFF.

The rearrangement joins TRBV11-2 to TRBJ1-1; maybe TRBD1 (6 bases). Trimming removed 5 bases at V and 0 bases at J, with 10 bases between. There are 14 residues in the CDR3. Germline V CDR1 and CDR2: SGHAT, FQNNGV. The CDR3 protein is CASSPGHLNTEAFF. CDR3 DNA sequence: TGTGCCAGCAGCCCGGGACACTTGAACACTGAAGCTTTCTTT.

This chain uses TRBV5-5 with TRBJ2-2, with 10 bases lining up with TRBD1. The germline V gene has CDR1 SGHKS and CDR2 YYEKEE (reference sequence). CDR3 length equals 16 residues. The V segment lost 4 bases and the J segment 0 bases; nucleotides outside the gene matches: 3. The CDR3 DNA is TGTGCCAGCAGCCTCGGGACAGGGGCGAACACCGGGGAGCTGTTTTTT. It yields the protein CASSLGTGANTGELFF. The variable domain in full, completed from reference TRBV5-5 and TRBJ2-2, reads DAGVTQSPTHLIKTRGQQVTLRCSPISGHKSVSWYQQVLGQGPQFIFQYYEKEERGRGNFPDRFSARQFPNYSSELNVNALLLGDSALYLCASSLGTGANTGELFFGEGSRLTVL.